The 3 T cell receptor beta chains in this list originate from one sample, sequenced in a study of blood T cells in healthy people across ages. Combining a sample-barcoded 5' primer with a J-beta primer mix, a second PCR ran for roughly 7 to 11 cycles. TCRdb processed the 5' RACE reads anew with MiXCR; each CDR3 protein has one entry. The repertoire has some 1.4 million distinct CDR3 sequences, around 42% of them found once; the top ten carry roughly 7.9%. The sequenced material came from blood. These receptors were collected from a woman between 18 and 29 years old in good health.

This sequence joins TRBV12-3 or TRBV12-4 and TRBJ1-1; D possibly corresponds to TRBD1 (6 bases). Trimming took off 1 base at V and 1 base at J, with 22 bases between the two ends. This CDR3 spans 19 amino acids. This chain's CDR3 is CASSLGLVVQGRKNTEAFF. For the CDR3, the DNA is TGTGCCAGCAGTTTAGGTCTGGTCGTCCAGGGGCGCAAGAACACTGAAGCTTTCTTT.

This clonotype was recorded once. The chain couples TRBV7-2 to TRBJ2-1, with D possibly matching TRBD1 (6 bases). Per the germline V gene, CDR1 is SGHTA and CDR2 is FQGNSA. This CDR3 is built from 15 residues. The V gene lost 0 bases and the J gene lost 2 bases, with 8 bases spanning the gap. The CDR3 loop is CASSLAGQTYNEQFF. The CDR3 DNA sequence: TGTGCCAGCAGCTTAGCCGGACAGACCTACAATGAGCAGTTCTTC.

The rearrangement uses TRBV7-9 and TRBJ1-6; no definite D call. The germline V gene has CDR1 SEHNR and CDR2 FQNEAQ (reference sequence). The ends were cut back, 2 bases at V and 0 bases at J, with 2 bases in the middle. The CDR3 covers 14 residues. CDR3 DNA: TGTGCCAGCAGCTTACTCTCCTATAATTCACCCCTCCACTTT. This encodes CASSLLSYNSPLHF.